The entry below gives a single T cell receptor beta chain sequence along with its context. No antigen is known for it. TCRdb keeps only in-frame clones here, not all; method: immunoSEQ multiplex PCR. The sample includes about 94,000 clones, around nine tenths of them seen just once. This specimen belongs to a study of T cell responses to AZD1222 COVID-19 vaccine. Study-wide results and limits: It should be noted that donors were predominantly white British and more often female, and clonal diversity was possibly underestimated. Unmutated regions of variants are reportedly targeted by nearly half of spike-specific TCRs. After two AZD1222 doses, spike-specific TCR breadth and depth rose versus day 0.

V lost 2 bases, J lost 0 bases, and 17 bases lay in between. The CDR3 spans 18 residues. CDR1 SEHNR and CDR2 FQNEAQ come from the germline V gene (reference sequence). The receptor was isolated from an adult in good health. The chain uses TRBV7-9 and TRBJ2-1; D tentatively reads TRBD1 or TRBD2 (6 bases each). The starting material was peripheral blood, obtained on day 0 of AZD1222 vaccination. CDR3 residues: CASSLTGAGGLSYNEQFF. DNA for the CDR3: TGTGCCAGCAGCTTAACGGGGGCAGGTGGCCTCTCCTACAATGAGCAGTTCTTC.